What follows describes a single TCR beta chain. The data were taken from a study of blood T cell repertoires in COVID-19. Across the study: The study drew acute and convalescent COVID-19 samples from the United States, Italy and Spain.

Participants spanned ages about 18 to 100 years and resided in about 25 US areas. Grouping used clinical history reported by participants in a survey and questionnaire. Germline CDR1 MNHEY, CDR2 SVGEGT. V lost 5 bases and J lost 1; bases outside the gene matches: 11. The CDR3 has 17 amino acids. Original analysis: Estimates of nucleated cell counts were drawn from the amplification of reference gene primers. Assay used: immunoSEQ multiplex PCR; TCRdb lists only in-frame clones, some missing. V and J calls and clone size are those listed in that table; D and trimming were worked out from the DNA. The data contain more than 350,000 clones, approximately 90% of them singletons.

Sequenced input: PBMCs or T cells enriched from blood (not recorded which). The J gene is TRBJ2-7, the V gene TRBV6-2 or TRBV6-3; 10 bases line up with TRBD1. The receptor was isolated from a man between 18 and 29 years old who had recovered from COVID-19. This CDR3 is CASSRRGTGVISYEQYF. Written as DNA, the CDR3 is TGTGCCAGCAGTCGTCGGGGGACAGGGGTGATATCCTACGAGCAGTACTTC.